The clone carrying this T cell receptor beta chain showed up just once. Its target is not known. The data belong to a study of shared clonotypes between healthy human individuals. Naive-designated CD8 cells lacked CD45RO, were positively enriched for CCR7, and omitted terminally differentiated effector memory CD45RA+ cells. Splitting of each subset's genomic DNA was done evenly across several immunoSEQ plates. TCRdb keeps only in-frame clones here, not all; method: immunoSEQ multiplex PCR. The table lists some 740,000 clones, around 93% of them singletons. Broader study findings: In a handful of donors, around 4.5% of naive CD4 clonotypes appeared in common. Across subsets, estimated richness was generally greater for naive than for memory populations. Rarefaction showed that sequencing of sorted subsets was incomplete (despite large depth).

Sequenced sample: naive CD8+ T cells sorted from blood. The origin of this receptor is a man in his thirties or forties in good health.

This CDR3 is CSGADNEQFF. The CDR3 coding sequence is TGCAGCGGGGCCGACAATGAGCAGTTCTTC. The rearrangement uses TRBV29-1 and TRBJ2-1; D is unresolved. The germline V gene has CDR1 SQVTM and CDR2 ANQGSEA. Trimming took off 7 bases at V and 5 bases at J, with 6 bases between the two ends. The CDR3 covers 10 residues.